This T cell receptor (beta chain) was identified during a study of Graves' ophthalmopathy and Graves' hyperthyroidism. Pregnancy or lactation, uncontrolled infections and other autoimmune diseases were grounds for excluding patients. Study-level points and caveats: Most expanded clonotypes in thyroid above 0.001 frequency also showed up in blood.

In regard to this clonotype: Its antigen is as yet unknown.

RNA served as the template for amplifying TCR beta CDR3 regions. Investigators did first-round RT-PCR with HTBI primers, then second-round multiplex PCR. A single record per CDR3 protein comes from TCRdb applying MiXCR to the multiplex PCR reads. The repertoire holds over a million distinct CDR3 sequences, about two fifths seen once, with roughly 11% in the top ten. The TCR comes from an adult man with Graves' hyperthyroidism. The sample taken for sequencing was peripheral blood or thyroid tissue (not recorded which).

The CDR3 DNA reads TGCGCCACCAGGGGGGGCTTCGCCTTCTCTGGGGCCAACGTCCTGACTTTC. This translates into CATRGGFAFSGANVLTF. The chain has TRBV5-1 and TRBJ2-6; D may be TRBD1 or TRBD2 (7 bases each). V shed 9 bases and J shed 0 bases, with 19 bases lying between them. Germline V gene lookup returns CDR1 SGHRS and CDR2 YFSETQ. The CDR3 totals 17 residues.